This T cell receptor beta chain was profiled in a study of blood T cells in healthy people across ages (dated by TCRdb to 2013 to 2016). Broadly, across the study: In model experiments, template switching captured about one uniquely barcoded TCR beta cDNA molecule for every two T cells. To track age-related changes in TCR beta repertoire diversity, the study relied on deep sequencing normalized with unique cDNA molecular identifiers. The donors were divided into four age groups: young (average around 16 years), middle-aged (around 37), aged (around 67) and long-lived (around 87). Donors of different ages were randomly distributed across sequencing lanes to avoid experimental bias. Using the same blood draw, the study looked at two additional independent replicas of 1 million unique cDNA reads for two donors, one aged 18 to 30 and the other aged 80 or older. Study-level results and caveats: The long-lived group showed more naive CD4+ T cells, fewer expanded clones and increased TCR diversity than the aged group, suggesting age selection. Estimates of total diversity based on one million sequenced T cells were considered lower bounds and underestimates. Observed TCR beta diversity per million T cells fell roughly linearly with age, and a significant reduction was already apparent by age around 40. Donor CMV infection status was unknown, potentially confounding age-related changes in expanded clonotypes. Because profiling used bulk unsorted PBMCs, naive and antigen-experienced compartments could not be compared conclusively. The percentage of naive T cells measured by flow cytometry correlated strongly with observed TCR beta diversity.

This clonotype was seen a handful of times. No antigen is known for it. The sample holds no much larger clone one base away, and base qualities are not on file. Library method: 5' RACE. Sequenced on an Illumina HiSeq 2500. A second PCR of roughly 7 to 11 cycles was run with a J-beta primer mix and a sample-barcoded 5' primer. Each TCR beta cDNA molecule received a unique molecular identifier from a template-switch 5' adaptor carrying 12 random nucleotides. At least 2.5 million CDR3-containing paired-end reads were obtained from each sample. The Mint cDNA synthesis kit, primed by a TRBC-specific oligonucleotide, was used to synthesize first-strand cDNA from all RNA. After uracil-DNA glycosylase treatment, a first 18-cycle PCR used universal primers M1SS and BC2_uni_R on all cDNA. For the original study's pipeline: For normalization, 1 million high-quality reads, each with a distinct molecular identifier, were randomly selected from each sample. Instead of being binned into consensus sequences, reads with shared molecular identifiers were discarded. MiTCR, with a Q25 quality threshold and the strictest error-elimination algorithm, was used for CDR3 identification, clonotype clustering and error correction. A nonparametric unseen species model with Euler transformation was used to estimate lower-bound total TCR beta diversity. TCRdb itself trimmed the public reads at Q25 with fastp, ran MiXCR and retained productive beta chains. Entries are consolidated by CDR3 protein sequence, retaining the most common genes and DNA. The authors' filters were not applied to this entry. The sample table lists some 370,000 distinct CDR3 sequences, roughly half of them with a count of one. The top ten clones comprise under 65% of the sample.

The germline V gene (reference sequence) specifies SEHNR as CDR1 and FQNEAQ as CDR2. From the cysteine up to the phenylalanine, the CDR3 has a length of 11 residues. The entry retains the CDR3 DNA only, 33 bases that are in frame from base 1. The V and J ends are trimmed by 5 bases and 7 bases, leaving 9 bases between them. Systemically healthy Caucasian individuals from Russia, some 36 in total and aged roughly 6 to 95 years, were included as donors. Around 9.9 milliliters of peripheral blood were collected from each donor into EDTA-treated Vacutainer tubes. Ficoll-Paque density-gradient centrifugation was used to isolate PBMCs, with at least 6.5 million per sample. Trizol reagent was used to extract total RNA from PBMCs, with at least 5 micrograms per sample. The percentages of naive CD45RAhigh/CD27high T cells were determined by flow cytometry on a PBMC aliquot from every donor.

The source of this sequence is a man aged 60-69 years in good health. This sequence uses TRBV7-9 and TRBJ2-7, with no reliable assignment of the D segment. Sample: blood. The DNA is TGTGCCAGCAGCCAGAACGGGGAGCAGTACTTC. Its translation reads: CASSQNGEQYF.